The sequence of this TCR beta chain was determined in a study of shared clonotypes between healthy human individuals. Subsets obtained from CD4+ cells comprised CD45RA+ naive and CD45RA-negative memory cells. Trimming removed 6 bases at V and 3 bases at J, with 4 bases between. This CDR3 is built from 11 residues. Germline CDR1 and CDR2: SEHNR and FQNEAQ (reference sequence). Points on this clone: Its antigen is currently unknown. Other DNA sequences in the sample encode the same CDR3.

Profiled with immunoSEQ multiplex PCR; TCRdb holds only in-frame clones, not every one. The sample holds approximately 980,000 clones; around 80% are singletons and the top ten take about 1.5%. General study findings and limits: Relative to clonotypes present in all four donors, those not shared had lower generation probabilities. A generally larger estimated richness was seen in naive subsets than in memory subsets. With a few donors compared, approximately 5% of naive CD4 clonotypes were shared.

V usage is TRBV7-9 and J usage is TRBJ2-3; D not resolved. The sample consisted of memory CD4+ T cells sorted from blood. The subset here: CD45RA-negative fraction. The TCR comes from a man between 18 and 29 years old in good health. For the CDR3, the DNA is TGTGCCAGCAGTCAGACAGATACGCAGTATTTT. Amino acids: CASSQTDTQYF.